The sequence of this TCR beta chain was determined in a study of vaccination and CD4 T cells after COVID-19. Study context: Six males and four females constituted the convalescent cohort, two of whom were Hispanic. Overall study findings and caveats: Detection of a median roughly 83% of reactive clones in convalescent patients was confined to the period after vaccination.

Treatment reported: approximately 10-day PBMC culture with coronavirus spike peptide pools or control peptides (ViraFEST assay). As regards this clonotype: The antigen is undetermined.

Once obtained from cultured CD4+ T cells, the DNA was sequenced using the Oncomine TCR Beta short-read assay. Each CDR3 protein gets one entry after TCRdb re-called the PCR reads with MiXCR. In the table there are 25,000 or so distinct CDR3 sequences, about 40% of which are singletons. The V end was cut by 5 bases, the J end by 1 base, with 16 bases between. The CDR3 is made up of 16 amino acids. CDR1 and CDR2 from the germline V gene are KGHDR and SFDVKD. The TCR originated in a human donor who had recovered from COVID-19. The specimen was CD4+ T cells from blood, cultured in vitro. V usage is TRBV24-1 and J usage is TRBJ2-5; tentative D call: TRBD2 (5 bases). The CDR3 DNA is TGTGCCACCAGTGTTTCGGGGATCGGGCCCCAAGAGACCCAGTACTTC. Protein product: CATSVSGIGPQETQYF.